This entry lists 15 T cell receptor beta chains sequenced from one sample in a study of blood T cell repertoires in COVID-19 (dated by TCRdb to about 2020). Libraries were built with the immunoSEQ multiplex PCR assay. The table comes from immuneACCESS by way of TCRdb, which keeps in-frame sequences with V and J called. Part of the clones is missing from these tables; in studies checked, under half for an unresolved V gene and the rest for unknown reasons. The sample yields 250,000 to 350,000 clones; approximately 90% were counted once. The ten largest make up under 0.95% of the sample. Sequencing was done on a sample of peripheral blood. These receptors all stem from a man aged 30-40 years with acute or convalescent COVID-19.

This sequence joins TRBV5-1 and TRBJ1-1; no definite D call. The CDR3 length is 13 residues. V was shortened by 2 bases and J by 1 base, with 6 bases between the two germline ends. The germline CDR1 and CDR2 sequences are SGHRS and YFSETQ. The CDR3 region is CASSFGPNTEAFF. The DNA of the CDR3 is TGCGCCAGCAGCTTCGGTCCGAACACTGAAGCTTTCTTT.

The gene calls are TRBV30 and TRBJ1-5; D is possibly TRBD1 (5 bases). The V end lost 0 bases, the J end lost 5 bases, and 14 bases lay between the germline ends. Germline V gives CDR1 GTSNPN, CDR2 SVGIG (reference sequence). This CDR3 region has 15 residues. The CDR3 sequence: CAWSVGGSGYQPQHF. CDR3 DNA sequence: TGTGCCTGGAGTGTTGGGGGGTCCGGATATCAGCCCCAGCATTTT.

This chain connects TRBV11-3 to TRBJ2-2; 8 bases map to TRBD2. The germline CDR1 and CDR2 sequences are SGHNT and YENEEA. The CDR3 length is 16 residues. The junction had 0 bases not matched to a gene; V was cut back by 0 bases and J by 0 bases. CDR3 bases: TGTGCCAGCAGCTTAGATAGCGGGGCGAACACCGGGGAGCTGTTTTTT. It specifies CASSLDSGANTGELFF. Full variable domain (remainder filled in from reference TRBV11-3 and TRBJ2-2): EAGVVQSPRYKIIEKKQPVAFWCNPISGHNTLYWYLQNLGQGPELLIRYENEEAVDDSQLPKDRFSAERLKGVDSTLKIQPAELGDSAVYLCASSLDSGANTGELFFGEGSRLTVL.

The V call is TRBV5-1, the J call TRBJ2-7; TRBD2 agrees at 12 bases. CDR3 size: 19 residues. Germline V gene data show CDR1 as SGHRS and CDR2 as YFSETQ. V was clipped by 0 bases and J by 2 bases; unmatched bases: 12. The CDR3 DNA reads TGCGCCAGCAGCTTGGCCGCGGGACTAGCGGGCCCTGGGGCCTACGAGCAGTACTTC. As protein: CASSLAAGLAGPGAYEQYF.

There are a few counts of this clone. This chain uses TRBV7-9 with TRBJ2-6; TRBD1 might be the D (5 bases). The germline gives CDR1 SEHNR, CDR2 FQNEAQ (reference sequence). The CDR3 sequence is 18 residues long. The V end was cut by 5 bases, the J end by 0 bases, with 17 bases between. The CDR3 DNA follows: TGTGCCAGCAGCCAAGGGTTGGGGCTGCTCTCTGGGGCCAACGTCCTGACTTTC. Encoded protein: CASSQGLGLLSGANVLTF.

This chain uses TRBV3-1 (or the pseudogene TRBV3-2) with TRBJ2-1, with 9 bases fitting TRBD1. Losses at the gene ends were 3 bases for V and 0 bases for J; bases not matched to a gene: 9. The germline V gene has CDR1 LGHDT and CDR2 YNNKEL (reference sequence). The CDR3 contains 18 residues. As DNA, the CDR3 is TGTGCCAGCAGCCAGGGACAGGGATTCCTGAGCTCCTACAATGAGCAGTTCTTC. Encoded protein: CASSQGQGFLSSYNEQFF.

This chain connects TRBV27 to TRBJ1-1; D is ambiguous. CDR3 length: 13 amino acids. The V end lost 6 bases, the J end lost 3 bases, and 11 bases lay between the germline ends. Germline CDR1 MNHEY, CDR2 SMNVEV (reference sequence). The CDR3 nucleotides read TGTGCCAGCAGCTCTGCGGGATACACTGAAGCTTTCTTT. This sequence encodes CASSSAGYTEAFF.

The chain recombines TRBV28 with TRBJ2-7; D is unresolved. The CDR3 is 11 residues long. CDR1 is MDHEN, CDR2 SYDVKM, per germline. The germline V and J ends were trimmed by 6 bases and 7 bases, with 10 bases remaining between them. The CDR3 bases are TGTGCCAGCAGGATGACTCGTGAGCAGTACTTC. Its protein is CASRMTREQYF.

The chain combines TRBV10-2 with TRBJ2-7; D is possibly TRBD2 (5 bases). This CDR3 comprises 16 residues. Per the germline V gene, CDR1 is WSHSY and CDR2 is SAAADI. V was trimmed by 3 bases and J by 2 bases, leaving 17 bases between them. The CDR3 region is CASSELGLPVAYEQYF. The CDR3 region has the DNA TGCGCCAGCAGTGAATTAGGACTCCCCGTTGCCTACGAGCAGTACTTC.

This chain joins TRBV5-4 and TRBJ2-7; 10 bases are shared with TRBD1. Germline V lookup: CDR1 SGHNT, CDR2 YYREEE (reference sequence). The CDR3 contains 15 residues. Trimming cost V 1 base and J 2 bases; bases outside gene matches: 3. The CDR3 DNA reads as TGTGCCAGCAGCTTGTCCGGGACAGGGGCCTACGAGCAGTACTTC. It yields the protein CASSLSGTGAYEQYF. Full variable domain (missing parts from reference TRBV5-4 and TRBJ2-7): ETGVTQSPTHLIKTRGQQVTLRCSSQSGHNTVSWYQQALGQGPQFIFQYYREEENGRGNFPPRFSGLQFPNYSSELNVNALELDDSALYLCASSLSGTGAYEQYFGPGTRLTVT.

The chain has TRBV28 and TRBJ1-2; 8 bases align to TRBD1. Unmatched junction bases numbered 8, after V lost 7 bases and J lost 4 bases. The CDR3 runs to 14 residues. Germline assignment: CDR1 MDHEN and CDR2 SYDVKM. The CDR3 is CASNGQGQFYGYTF. CDR3 bases: TGTGCCAGCAACGGACAGGGTCAATTCTATGGCTACACCTTC.

The chain joins TRBV6-5 to TRBJ1-5; no firm D call. V was pared by 0 bases and J by 0 bases, with 6 bases between. Germline values: CDR1 MNHEY, CDR2 SVGAGI. The CDR3 sequence is 15 residues long. CDR3 nucleotide sequence: TGTGCCAGCAGTTACTCTGGCAATAGCAATCAGCCCCAGCATTTT. Amino acid sequence: CASSYSGNSNQPQHF.

This chain uses TRBV5-1 with TRBJ1-4, with TRBD1 matching over 9 bases. Losses at the gene ends were 4 bases for V and 8 bases for J; bases not matched to a gene: 12. The CDR3 runs to 16 residues. Germline assignment: CDR1 SGHRS and CDR2 YFSETQ. CDR3 nucleotides: TGCGCCAGCAGCCCCCTCCGGGACAGGGTATCGGAAAAACTGTTTTTT. Its translation is CASSPLRDRVSEKLFF.

The rearrangement links TRBV28 to TRBJ2-1, with TRBD2 matching 15 bases. Germline CDR1 MDHEN, CDR2 SYDVKM. The CDR3 has 15 residues. With 3 bases clipped from V and 11 bases from J, the junction kept 5 bases outside the gene matches. This CDR3 is CASSLFGTSGRKQFF. The CDR3 nucleotides read TGTGCCAGCAGTTTGTTCGGGACTAGCGGGAGGAAGCAGTTCTTC. Looking up the rest from reference TRBV28 and TRBJ2-1 gives the full variable domain: DVKVTQSSRYLVKRTGEKVFLECVQDMDHENMFWYRQDPGLGLRLIYFSYDVKMKEKGDIPEGYSVSREKKERFSLILESASTNQTSMYLCASSLFGTSGRKQFFGPGTRLTVL.

The chain uses TRBV19 and TRBJ2-7, with D unresolved. CDR1 and CDR2 (germline): LNHDA, SQIVND (reference sequence). CDR3 length equals 15 residues. V dropped 1 base and J dropped 3 bases, with 13 bases sitting between them. The CDR3 DNA sequence: TGTGCCAGTAGTATAGCCCCCCAGAATGTCTACGAGCAGTACTTC. Residues: CASSIAPQNVYEQYF.